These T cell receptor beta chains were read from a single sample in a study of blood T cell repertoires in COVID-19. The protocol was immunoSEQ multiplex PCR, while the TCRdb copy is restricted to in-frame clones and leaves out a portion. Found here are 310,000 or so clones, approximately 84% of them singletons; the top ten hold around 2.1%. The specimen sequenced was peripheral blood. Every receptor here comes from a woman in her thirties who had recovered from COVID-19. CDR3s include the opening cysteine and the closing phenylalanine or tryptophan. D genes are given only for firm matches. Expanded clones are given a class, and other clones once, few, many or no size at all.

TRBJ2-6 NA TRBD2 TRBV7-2 CASSLKRLAGEDVLTF TGTGCCAGCAGCTTGAAGAGACTAGCGGGAGAAGACGTCCTGACTTTC
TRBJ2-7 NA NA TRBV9 CASSPGAFTGNEQYF TGTGCCAGCAGCCCCGGGGCCTTCACAGGGAACGAGCAGTACTTC
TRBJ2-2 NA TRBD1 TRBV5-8 CASSFGQANTGELFF TGTGCCAGCAGCTTCGGACAGGCGAACACCGGGGAGCTGTTTTTT
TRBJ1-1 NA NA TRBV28 CASHRRVITEAFF TGTGCCAGCCATCGCAGGGTCATCACTGAAGCTTTCTTT
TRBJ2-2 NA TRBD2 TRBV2 CASRYTSGTNTGELFF TGTGCCAGCAGGTACACTAGCGGAACGAACACCGGGGAGCTGTTTTTT
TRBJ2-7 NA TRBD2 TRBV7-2 CASSFFLAGGPYEQYF TGTGCCAGCAGCTTTTTCCTAGCGGGAGGGCCCTACGAGCAGTACTTC
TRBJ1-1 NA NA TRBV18 CASSPQGMMNTEAFF TGTGCCAGCTCACCACAGGGGATGATGAACACTGAAGCTTTCTTT
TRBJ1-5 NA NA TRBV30 CAWSVGGGRNQPQHF TGTGCCTGGAGTGTAGGCGGAGGTCGCAATCAGCCCCAGCATTTT
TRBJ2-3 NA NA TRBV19 CASSNWTDTDTQYF TGTGCCAGTAGTAACTGGACTGACACAGATACGCAGTATTTT
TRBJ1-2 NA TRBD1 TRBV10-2 CASQDNRGGYGYTF TGCGCCAGCCAGGACAACAGGGGAGGCTATGGCTACACCTTC
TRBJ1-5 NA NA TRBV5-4 CASSWGVSQPQHF TGTGCCAGCAGCTGGGGGGTATCGCAGCCCCAGCATTTT
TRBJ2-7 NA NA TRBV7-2 CASSLFRAYEQYF TGTGCCAGCAGCTTGTTTCGGGCCTACGAGCAGTACTTC
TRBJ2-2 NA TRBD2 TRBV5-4 CASSPAGTSATGELFF TGTGCCAGCAGCCCAGCCGGGACTAGCGCAACCGGGGAGCTGTTTTTT
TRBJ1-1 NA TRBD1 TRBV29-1 CSVDQGAYTEAFF TGCAGCGTTGACCAGGGGGCATATACTGAAGCTTTCTTT
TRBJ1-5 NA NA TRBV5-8 CASSLGGHGNQPQHF TGTGCCAGCAGCTTGGGAGGGCATGGCAATCAGCCCCAGCATTTT
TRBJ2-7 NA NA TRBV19 CASSSSPYEQYF TGTGCCAGTAGTTCCTCCCCCTACGAGCAGTACTTC
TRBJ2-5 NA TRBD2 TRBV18 CASSPRTSGGVETQYF TGTGCCAGCTCACCAAGGACTAGCGGAGGGGTGGAGACCCAGTACTTC
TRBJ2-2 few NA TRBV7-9 CASSHRTPQTGELFF TGTGCCAGCAGCCATAGAACCCCACAGACCGGGGAGCTGTTTTTT
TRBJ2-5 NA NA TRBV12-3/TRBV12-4 CASSLWSEETQYF TGTGCCAGCAGTTTATGGTCAGAAGAGACCCAGTACTTC
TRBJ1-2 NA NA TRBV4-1 CASSREGAYGYTF TGCGCCAGCAGCAGAGAGGGTGCCTATGGCTACACCTTC
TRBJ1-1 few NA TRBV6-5 CASSYSQGMTEAFF TGTGCCAGCAGTTACTCCCAGGGTATGACTGAAGCTTTCTTT
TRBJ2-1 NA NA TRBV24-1 CATSDGQLNEQFF TGTGCCACCAGTGATGGACAGCTCAATGAGCAGTTCTTC
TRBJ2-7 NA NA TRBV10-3 CAISVNRLEQYF TGTGCCATCAGTGTAAACAGGCTCGAGCAGTACTTC
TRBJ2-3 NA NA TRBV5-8 CASSLYSLSTDTQYF TGTGCCAGCAGCTTGTACAGCCTTAGCACAGATACGCAGTATTTT
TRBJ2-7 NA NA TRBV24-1 CATSDSGRGTDEQYF TGTGCCACCAGTGATAGCGGCAGGGGTACAGACGAGCAGTACTTC
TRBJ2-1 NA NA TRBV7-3 CASSQNGGDEQFF TGTGCCAGCAGTCAAAATGGGGGCGATGAGCAGTTCTTC
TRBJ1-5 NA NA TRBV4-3 CASSRGAGWPQHF TGCGCCAGCAGCCGAGGAGCGGGCTGGCCCCAGCATTTT
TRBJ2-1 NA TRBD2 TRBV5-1 CASSLIGGDHNEQFF TGCGCCAGCAGCTTGATCGGGGGGGACCACAATGAGCAGTTCTTC
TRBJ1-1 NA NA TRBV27 CASSLFQGSEAFF TGTGCCAGCAGTTTATTTCAGGGTTCTGAAGCTTTCTTT
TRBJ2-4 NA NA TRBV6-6 CASSEKLTKNIQYF TGTGCCAGCAGTGAGAAGCTAACCAAAAACATTCAGTACTTC
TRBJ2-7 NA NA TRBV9 CASSPQQVSYEQYF TGTGCCAGCAGCCCCCAACAGGTTTCCTACGAGCAGTACTTC
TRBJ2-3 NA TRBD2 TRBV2 CASAREYSDTQYF TGTGCCAGTGCGCGGGAGTATTCAGATACGCAGTATTTT
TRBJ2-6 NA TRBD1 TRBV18 CASSPLGTGARSGANVLTF TGTGCCAGCTCGCCGTTGGGGACAGGGGCCCGCTCTGGGGCCAACGTCCTGACTTTC